The source of this T cell receptor beta chain is a study of blood T cell repertoires in COVID-19. As for the study in general: From the United States, Italy and Spain came samples of acute and convalescent COVID-19. PBMCs, B-cell-depleted T cells, or T cells provided the cDNA or gDNA that made up the material.

In the original analysis: Amplification with reference gene primers provided the estimates of nucleated cell counts. Clones were sequenced by immunoSEQ multiplex PCR, and TCRdb holds only the in-frame ones, with some missing. That table is the source of V, J and clone size, and D and trimming were worked out from the DNA. The table has under 200,000 clones, 65% to 90% seen once. CDR1 is LNHNV, CDR2 YYDKDF, per germline (reference sequence). The germline V and J ends were trimmed by 0 bases and 5 bases, with 11 bases remaining between them. The CDR3 extends over 15 amino acids. The sequence came from a human donor in a cohort sampled during active COVID-19. The chain carries TRBV15 and TRBJ1-5, with TRBD1 as a possible D gene (5 bases). The sequencing sample was made of peripheral blood. The CDR3 is CATSREGGSDQPQHF. DNA for the CDR3: TGTGCCACCAGCAGAGAGGGGGGTTCAGATCAGCCCCAGCATTTT. Using reference TRBV15 and TRBJ1-5 for the parts outside the CDR3, the full variable domain is DAMVIQNPRYQVTQFGKPVTLSCSQTLNHNVMYWYQQKSSQAPKLLFHYYDKDFNNEADTPDNFQSRRPNTSFCFLDIRSPGLGDTAMYLCATSREGGSDQPQHFGDGTRLSIL.